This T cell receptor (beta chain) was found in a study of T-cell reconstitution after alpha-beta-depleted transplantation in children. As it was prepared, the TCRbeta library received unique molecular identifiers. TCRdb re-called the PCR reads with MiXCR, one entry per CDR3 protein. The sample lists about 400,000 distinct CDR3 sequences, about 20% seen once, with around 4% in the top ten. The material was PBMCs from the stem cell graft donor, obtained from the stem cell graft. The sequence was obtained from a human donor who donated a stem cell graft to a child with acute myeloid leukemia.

Written as DNA, the CDR3 is TGTGCCAGCAGCCGCGGAGCGACCAATGAGCAGTTCTTC. It is translated as CASSRGATNEQFF. The V and J genes are TRBV4-2 and TRBJ2-1; unclear D gene. The CDR3 is 13 amino acids. Germline loops: CDR1 LGHNA, CDR2 YNFKEQ. V was cut by 4 bases and J by 6 bases, with 10 bases left in between.